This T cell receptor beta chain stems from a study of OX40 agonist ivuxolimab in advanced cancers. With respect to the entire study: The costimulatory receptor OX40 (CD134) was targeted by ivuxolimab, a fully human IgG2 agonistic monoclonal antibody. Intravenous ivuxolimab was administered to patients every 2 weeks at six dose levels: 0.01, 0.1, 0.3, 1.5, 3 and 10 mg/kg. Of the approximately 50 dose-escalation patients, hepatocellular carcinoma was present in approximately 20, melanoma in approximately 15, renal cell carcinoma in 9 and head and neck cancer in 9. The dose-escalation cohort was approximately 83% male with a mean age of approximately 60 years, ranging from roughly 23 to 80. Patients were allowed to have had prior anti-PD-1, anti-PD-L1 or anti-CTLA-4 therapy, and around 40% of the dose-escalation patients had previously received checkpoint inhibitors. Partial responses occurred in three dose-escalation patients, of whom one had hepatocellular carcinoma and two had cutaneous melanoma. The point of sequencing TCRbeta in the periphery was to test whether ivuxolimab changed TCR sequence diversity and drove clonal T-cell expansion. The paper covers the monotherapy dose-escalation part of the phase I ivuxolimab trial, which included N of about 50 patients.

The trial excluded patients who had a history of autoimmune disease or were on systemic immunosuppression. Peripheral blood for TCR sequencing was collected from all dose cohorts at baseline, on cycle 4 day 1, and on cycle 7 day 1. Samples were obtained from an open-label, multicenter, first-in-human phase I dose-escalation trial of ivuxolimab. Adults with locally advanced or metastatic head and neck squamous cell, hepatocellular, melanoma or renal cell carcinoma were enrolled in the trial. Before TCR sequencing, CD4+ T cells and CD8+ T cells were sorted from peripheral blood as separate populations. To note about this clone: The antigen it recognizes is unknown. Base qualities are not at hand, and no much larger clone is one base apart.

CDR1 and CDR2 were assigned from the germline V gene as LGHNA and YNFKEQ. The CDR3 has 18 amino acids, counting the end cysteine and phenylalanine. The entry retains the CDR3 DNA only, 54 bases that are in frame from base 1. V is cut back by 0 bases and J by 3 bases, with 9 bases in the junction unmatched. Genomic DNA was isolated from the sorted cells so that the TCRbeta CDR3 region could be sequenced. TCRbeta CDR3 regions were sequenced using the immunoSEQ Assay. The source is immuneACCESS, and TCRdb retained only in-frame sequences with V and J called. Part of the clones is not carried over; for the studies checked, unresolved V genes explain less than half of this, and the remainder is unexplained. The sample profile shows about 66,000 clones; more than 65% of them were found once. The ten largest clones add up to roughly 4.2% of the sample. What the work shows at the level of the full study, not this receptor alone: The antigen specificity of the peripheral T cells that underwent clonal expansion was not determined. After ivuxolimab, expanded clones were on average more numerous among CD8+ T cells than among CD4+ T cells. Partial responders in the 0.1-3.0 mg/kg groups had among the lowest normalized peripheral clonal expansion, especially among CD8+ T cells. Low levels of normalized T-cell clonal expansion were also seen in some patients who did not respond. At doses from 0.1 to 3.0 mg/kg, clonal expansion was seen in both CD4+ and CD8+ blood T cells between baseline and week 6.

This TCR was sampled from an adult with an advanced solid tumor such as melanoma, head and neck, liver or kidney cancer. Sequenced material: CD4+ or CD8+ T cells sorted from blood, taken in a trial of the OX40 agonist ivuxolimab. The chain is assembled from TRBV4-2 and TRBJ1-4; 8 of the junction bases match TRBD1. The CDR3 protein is CASSQELQGAPANEKLFF. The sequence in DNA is TGTGCCAGCAGCCAAGAACTTCAGGGGGCGCCGGCTAATGAAAAACTGTTTTTT.